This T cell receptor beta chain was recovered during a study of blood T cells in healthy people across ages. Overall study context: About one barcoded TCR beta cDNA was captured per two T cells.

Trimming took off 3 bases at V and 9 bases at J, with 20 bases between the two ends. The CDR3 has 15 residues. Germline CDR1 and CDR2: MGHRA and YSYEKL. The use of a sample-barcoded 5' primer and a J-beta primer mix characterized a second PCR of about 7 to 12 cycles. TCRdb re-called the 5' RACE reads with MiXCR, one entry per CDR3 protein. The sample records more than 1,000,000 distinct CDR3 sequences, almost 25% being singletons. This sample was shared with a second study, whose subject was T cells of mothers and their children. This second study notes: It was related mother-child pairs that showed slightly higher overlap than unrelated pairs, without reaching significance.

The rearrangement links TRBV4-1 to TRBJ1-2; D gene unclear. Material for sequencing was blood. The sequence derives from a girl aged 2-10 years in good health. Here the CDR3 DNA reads TGCGCCAGCAGCCATGGACCCACCTATGTGGGTAGCTACACCTTC. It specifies CASSHGPTYVGSYTF.